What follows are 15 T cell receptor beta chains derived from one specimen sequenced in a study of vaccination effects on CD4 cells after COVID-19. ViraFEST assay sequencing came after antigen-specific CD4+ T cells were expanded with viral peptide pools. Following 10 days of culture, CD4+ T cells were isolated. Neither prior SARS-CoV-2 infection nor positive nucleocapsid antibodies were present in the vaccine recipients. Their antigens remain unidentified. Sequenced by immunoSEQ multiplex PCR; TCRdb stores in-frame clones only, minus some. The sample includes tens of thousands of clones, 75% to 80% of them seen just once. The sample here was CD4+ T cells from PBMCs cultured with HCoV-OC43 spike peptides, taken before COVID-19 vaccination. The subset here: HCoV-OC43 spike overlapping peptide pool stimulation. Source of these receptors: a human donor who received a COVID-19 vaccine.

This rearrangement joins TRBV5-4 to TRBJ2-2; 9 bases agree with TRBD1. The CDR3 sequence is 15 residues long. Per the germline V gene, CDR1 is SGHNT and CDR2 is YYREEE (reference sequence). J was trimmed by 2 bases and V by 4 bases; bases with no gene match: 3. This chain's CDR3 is CASSRGQGNTGELFF. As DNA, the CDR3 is TGTGCCAGCAGCCGGGGACAGGGTAACACCGGGGAGCTGTTTTTT.

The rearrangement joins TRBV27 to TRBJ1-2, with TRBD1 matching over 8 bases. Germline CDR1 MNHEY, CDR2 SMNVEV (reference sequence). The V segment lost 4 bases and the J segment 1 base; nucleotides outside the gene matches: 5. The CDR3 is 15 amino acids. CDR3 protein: CASSSLTGGNYGYTF. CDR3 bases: TGTGCCAGCAGTTCTCTCACAGGGGGTAACTATGGCTACACCTTC.

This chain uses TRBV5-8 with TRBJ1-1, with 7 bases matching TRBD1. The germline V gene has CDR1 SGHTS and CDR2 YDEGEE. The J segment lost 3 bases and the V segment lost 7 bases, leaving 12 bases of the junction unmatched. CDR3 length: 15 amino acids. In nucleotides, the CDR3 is TGTGCCAGCCCGACAGGGTCGGTTAGCGACACTGAAGCTTTCTTT. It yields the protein CASPTGSVSDTEAFF.

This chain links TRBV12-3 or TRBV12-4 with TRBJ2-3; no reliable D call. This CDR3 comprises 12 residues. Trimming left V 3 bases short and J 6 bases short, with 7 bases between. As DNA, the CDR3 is TGTGCCAGCAGTTTTCTCCCCGATACGCAGTATTTT. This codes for CASSFLPDTQYF.

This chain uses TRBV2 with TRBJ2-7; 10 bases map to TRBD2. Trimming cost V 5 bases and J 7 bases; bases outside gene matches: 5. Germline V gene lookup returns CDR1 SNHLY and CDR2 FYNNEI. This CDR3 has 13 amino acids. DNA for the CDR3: TGTGCCAGCAGTACTAGCGGGGCGAGAGAGCAGTACGTC. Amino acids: CASSTSGAREQYV.

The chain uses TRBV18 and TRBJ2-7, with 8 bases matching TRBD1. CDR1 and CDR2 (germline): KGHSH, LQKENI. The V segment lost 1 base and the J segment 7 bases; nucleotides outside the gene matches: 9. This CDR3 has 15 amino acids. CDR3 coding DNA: TGTGCCAGCTCACCACGGGCAGGGGGCCCCGGGGAGCAGTACGTC. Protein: CASSPRAGGPGEQYV.

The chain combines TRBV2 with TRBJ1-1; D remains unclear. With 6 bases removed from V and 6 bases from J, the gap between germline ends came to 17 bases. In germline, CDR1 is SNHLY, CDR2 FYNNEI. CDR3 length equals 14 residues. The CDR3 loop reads CASSPSTLWAEAFF. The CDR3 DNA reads TGTGCCAGCAGCCCTAGTACTTTATGGGCTGAAGCTTTCTTT.

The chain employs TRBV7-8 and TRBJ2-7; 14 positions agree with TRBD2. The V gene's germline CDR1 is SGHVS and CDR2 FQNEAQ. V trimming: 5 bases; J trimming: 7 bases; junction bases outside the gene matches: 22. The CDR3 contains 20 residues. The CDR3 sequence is CASSPINRDRGTSGGREQYV. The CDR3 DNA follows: TGTGCCAGCAGCCCGATAAACCGGGACAGGGGGACTAGCGGGGGACGGGAGCAGTACGTC.

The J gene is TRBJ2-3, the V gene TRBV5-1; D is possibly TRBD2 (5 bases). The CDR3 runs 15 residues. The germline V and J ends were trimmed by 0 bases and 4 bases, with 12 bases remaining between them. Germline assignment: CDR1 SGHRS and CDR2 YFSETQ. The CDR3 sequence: CASSLGGFEADTQYF. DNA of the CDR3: TGCGCCAGCAGCTTGGGAGGGTTTGAGGCAGATACGCAGTATTTT.

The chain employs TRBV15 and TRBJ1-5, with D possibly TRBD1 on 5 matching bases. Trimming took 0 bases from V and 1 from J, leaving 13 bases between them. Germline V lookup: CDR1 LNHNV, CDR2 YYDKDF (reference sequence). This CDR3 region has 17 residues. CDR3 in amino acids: CATSRDLGRESNQPQHF. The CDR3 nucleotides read TGTGCCACCAGCAGAGATCTGGGCAGGGAAAGCAATCAGCCCCAGCATTTT. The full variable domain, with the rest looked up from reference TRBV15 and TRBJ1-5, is DAMVIQNPRYQVTQFGKPVTLSCSQTLNHNVMYWYQQKSSQAPKLLFHYYDKDFNNEADTPDNFQSRRPNTSFCFLDIRSPGLGDTAMYLCATSRDLGRESNQPQHFGDGTRLSIL.

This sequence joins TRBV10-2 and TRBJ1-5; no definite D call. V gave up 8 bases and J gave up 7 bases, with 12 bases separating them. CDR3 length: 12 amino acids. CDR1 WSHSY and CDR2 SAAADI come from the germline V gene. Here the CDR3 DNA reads TGCGCCAGCTCAGACGGGAACCAGCCCCAGCATTTT. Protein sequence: CASSDGNQPQHF.

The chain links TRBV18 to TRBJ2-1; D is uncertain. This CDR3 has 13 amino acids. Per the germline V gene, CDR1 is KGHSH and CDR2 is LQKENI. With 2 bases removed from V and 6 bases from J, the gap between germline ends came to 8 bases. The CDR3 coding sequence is TGTGCCAGCTCACCATCGGGCGGCAATGAGCAGTTCTTC. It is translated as CASSPSGGNEQFF.

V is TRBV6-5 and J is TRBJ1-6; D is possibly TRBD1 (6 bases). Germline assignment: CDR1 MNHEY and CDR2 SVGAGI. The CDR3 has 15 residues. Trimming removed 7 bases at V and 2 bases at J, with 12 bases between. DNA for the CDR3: TGTGCCAGCACCTTGACAGGCCCCTATAATTCACCCCTCCACTTT. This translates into CASTLTGPYNSPLHF.

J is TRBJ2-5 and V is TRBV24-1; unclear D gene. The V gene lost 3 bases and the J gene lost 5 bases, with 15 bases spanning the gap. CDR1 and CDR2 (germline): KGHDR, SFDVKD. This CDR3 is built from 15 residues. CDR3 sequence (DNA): TGTGCCACCAGTGATCCGACACTGGGCGTGGAGACCCAGTACTTC. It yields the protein CATSDPTLGVETQYF.

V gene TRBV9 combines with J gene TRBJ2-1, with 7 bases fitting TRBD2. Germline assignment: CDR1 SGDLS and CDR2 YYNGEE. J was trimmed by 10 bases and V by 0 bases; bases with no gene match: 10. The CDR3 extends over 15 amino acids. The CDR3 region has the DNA TGTGCCAGCAGCGTAGACCAGCGGGGTAATGGAGAGCAGTTCTTC. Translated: CASSVDQRGNGEQFF.